These T cell receptor beta chains were read from a single sample in a study of T-cell memory formation after mild COVID-19. TCRdb re-derived calls from the 5' RACE reads in MiXCR, one entry per CDR3 protein. The table has 300,000 to 350,000 distinct CDR3 sequences, roughly 15% seen once. The sequenced sample consisted of PBMCs or a T cell subset sorted from them (not recorded which). These receptors were obtained from a man younger than 30 who had mild COVID-19 (a few samples of this study predate the infection). Cell type and time point are not known. CDR3s include the opening cysteine and the closing phenylalanine or tryptophan. A D gene is named only where the DNA matches it firmly. Expanded clones are given a class, and other clones once, few, many or no size at all.

d_call	j_call	v_call	clone_size	cdr3_nt	cdr3_aa
.	TRBJ2-5	TRBV14	.	TGTGCCAGCAGCCACAGGGGCCTCCAAGAGACCCAGTACTTC	CASSHRGLQETQYF
.	TRBJ2-3	TRBV20-1	.	TGCAGTGCTAGGGGGCCTTGGGGAGATACGCAGTATTTT	CSARGPWGDTQYF
.	TRBJ2-5	TRBV11-2	.	TGTGCCAGCAGCACCGGACGGGGGTACCAAGAGACCCAGTACTTC	CASSTGRGYQETQYF
.	TRBJ2-7	TRBV6-6	many	TGTGCCAGCAGTTACTCGACGGTAGGCTACGAGCAGTACTTC	CASSYSTVGYEQYF
.	TRBJ2-2	TRBV7-6	few	TGTGCCAGCACCCAAAGGGGGACACCAACCTTTAACACCGGGGAGCTGTTTTTT	CASTQRGTPTFNTGELFF
.	TRBJ2-1	TRBV7-2	few	TGTGCCAGCAGCCAGGGGGGTCTTTACAATGAGCAGTTCTTC	CASSQGGLYNEQFF
.	TRBJ2-5	TRBV19	.	TGTGCCAGTAGTATTGCCCGGACAGCCATCTCGGCCCGCAAAGAGACCCAGTACTTC	CASSIARTAISARKETQYF
.	TRBJ2-1	TRBV7-2	few	TGTGCCAGCAGCCTCCTCGATGGGTTCTACAATGAGCAGTTCTTC	CASSLLDGFYNEQFF
TRBD2	TRBJ2-3	TRBV20-1	few	TGCAGTGCTCCGAGCGGGGGAGCCACAGATACGCAGTATTTT	CSAPSGGATDTQYF
.	TRBJ1-5	TRBV7-8	few	TGTGCCAGCAGCTTACTAAAAGGGAGCTATCAGCCCCAGCATTTT	CASSLLKGSYQPQHF
.	TRBJ2-5	TRBV11-2	few	TGTGCCAGCAGGGGGGGCCTGGAGACCCAGTACTTC	CASRGGLETQYF
TRBD1	TRBJ2-3	TRBV29-1	few	TGCAGCGTTGAGACAGGGCCCACAGATACGCAGTATTTT	CSVETGPTDTQYF